This T cell receptor (beta chain) was identified during a study of CD8 T cells in ankylosing spondylitis (TCRdb year 2017). Regarding the complete study: The study set out to find disease-linked TCR variants by profiling T cell receptor beta repertoires in ankylosing spondylitis patients and healthy donors. The full study cohort comprised 25 ankylosing spondylitis patients and some 110 healthy donors. Samples of peripheral blood were taken, and for ankylosing spondylitis patients, synovial fluid was collected as well. Points the paper makes about the study in general: Significant enrichment of the disease-linked clones was reported in matched synovial fluid samples from ankylosing spondylitis patients. Blood from ankylosing spondylitis patients appeared to be characterized by a TCR beta motif made up of under ten highly homologous amino acid variants. Some motif variants were previously reported in synovial fluid and blood of reactive arthritis patients, suggesting common disease-initiation mechanisms. In peripheral blood, the disease-linked clones were found at relatively low frequencies and had a CD8+ phenotype.

For sequencing, an Illumina HiSeq 2500 was employed. Quantitative 5'-RACE with molecular barcodes was the method used to prepare the TCR beta libraries. The source study handled its data this way. To identify disease-linked TCR variants, a new computational method was used, one built on a probabilistic model of VDJ rearrangement. Clones were called with MiXCR by TCRdb after fastp trimmed the public reads at Q25, and only in-frame beta chains were retained. Each entry merges the rows of one CDR3 protein and shows their most common DNA and genes. TCRdb's processing, not the authors' own work, is the source of the V and J calls. The sample data list 700,000 or so distinct CDR3 sequences, and 15% to 20% of these were observed just once. In total, the top ten clones hold about 19% of the sample. A note on this clonotype: Its antigen is currently not known. There are no base qualities to consult, and no much larger clone falls within one base.

Here V drops 7 bases and J drops 4 bases, and the junction holds 9 bases not matched to any gene. From the cysteine up to the phenylalanine, the CDR3 has a length of 15 residues. Only the CDR3 DNA is retained, 45 bases long and in frame from the first base. For CDR1 and CDR2, the germline V gene lists SGHAT and FQNNGV. The rearranged chain carries TRBV11-2 and TRBJ2-2; a stretch of 7 junction bases matches TRBD1. The clonotype was recovered from a male donor with ankylosing spondylitis. The sequenced sample consisted of blood, either unsorted or a sorted T cell fraction (not recorded which). The sequenced DNA: TGTGCCAGCACCACAGACAGGGTCGGCACCGGGGAGCTGTTTTTT. It is translated as CASTTDRVGTGELFF.